This TCR beta chain was obtained from a study of cytomegalovirus exposure and HLA in healthy donors. Researchers ran the PCR with 60 Vbeta and 13 Jbeta primers. Clones were sequenced by immunoSEQ multiplex PCR, and TCRdb holds only the in-frame ones, with some missing. In the table there are some 140,000 clones, around 78% of which are singletons. The germline V gene has CDR1 GTSNPN and CDR2 SVGIG (reference sequence). Trimming cost V 3 bases and J 5 bases, with 10 bases left between them. CDR3 size: 13 residues. This TCR was recovered from a man aged 40-49 years in good health and CMV-seronegative. Sample: PBMCs. The rearrangement links TRBV30 to TRBJ2-2; D is possibly TRBD2 (5 bases). The CDR3 sequence is CAWSPRGTGELFF. The CDR3 region has the DNA TGTGCCTGGAGCCCCCGGGGAACCGGGGAGCTGTTTTTT.